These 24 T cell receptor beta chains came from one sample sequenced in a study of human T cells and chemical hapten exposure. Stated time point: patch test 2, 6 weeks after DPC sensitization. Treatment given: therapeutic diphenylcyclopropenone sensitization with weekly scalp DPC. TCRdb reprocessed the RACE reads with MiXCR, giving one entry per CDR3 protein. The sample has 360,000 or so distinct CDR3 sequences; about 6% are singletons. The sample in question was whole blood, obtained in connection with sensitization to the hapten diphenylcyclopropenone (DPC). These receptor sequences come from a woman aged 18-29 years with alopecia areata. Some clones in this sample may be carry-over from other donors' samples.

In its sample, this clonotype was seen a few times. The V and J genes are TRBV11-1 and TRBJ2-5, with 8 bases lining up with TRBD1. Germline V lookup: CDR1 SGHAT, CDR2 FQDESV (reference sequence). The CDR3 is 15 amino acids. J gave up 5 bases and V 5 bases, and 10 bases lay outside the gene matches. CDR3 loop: CASSPQGAVRETQYF. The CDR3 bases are TGTGCCAGCAGCCCGCAGGGGGCGGTCCGGGAGACCCAGTACTTC.

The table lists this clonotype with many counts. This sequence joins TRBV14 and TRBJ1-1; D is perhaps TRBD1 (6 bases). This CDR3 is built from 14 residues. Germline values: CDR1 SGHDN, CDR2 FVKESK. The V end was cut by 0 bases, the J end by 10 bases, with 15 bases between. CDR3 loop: CASSQDSHRAGAFF. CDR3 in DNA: TGTGCCAGCAGCCAAGATAGTCACAGGGCTGGAGCTTTCTTT. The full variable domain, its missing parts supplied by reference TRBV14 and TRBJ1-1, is EAGVTQFPSHSVIEKGQTVTLRCDPISGHDNLYWYRRVMGKEIKFLLHFVKESKQDESGMPNNRFLAERTGGTYSTLKVQPAELEDSGVYFCASSQDSHRAGAFFGQGTRLTVV.

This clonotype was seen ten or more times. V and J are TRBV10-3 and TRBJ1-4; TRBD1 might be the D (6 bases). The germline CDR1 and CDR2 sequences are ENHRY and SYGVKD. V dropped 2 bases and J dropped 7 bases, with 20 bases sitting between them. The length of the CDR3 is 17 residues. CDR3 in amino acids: CAISEPGTLKGSEKLFF. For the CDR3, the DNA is TGTGCCATCAGTGAGCCCGGGACACTAAAAGGAAGTGAAAAACTGTTTTTT.

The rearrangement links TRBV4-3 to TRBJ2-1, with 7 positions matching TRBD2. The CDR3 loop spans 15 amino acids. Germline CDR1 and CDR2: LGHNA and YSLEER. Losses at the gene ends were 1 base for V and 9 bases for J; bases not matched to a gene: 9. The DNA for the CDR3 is TGCGCCAGCAGCCAAGGGGGTAGCGGGTCTTTTGAGCAGTTCTTC. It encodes CASSQGGSGSFEQFF.

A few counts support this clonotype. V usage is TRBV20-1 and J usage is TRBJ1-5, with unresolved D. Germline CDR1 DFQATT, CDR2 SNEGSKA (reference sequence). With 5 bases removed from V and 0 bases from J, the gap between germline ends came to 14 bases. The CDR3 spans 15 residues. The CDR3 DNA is TGCAGTGCTTCTCTTACAAGAAATAGCAATCAGCCCCAGCATTTT. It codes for CSASLTRNSNQPQHF.

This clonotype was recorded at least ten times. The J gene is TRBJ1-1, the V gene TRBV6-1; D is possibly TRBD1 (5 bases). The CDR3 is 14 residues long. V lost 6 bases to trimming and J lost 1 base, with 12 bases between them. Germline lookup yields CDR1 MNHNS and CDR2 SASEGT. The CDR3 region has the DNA TGTGCCAGCAGACAGGACGGGACGAACACTGAAGCTTTCTTT. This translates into CASRQDGTNTEAFF.

The CDR3 region is CASSLGQGMENEKLFF. CDR3 sequence (DNA): TGTGCCAGCAGCCTGGGACAGGGGATGGAGAATGAAAAACTGTTTTTT. This chain joins TRBV7-9 and TRBJ1-4; 10 positions match TRBD1. Germline values: CDR1 SEHNR, CDR2 FQNEAQ (reference sequence). Unmatched junction bases numbered 8, after V lost 5 bases and J lost 5 bases. CDR3 length equals 16 residues.

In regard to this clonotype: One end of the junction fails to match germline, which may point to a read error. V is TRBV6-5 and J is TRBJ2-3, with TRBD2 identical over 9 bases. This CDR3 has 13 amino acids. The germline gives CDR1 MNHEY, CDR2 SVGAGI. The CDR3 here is CANSLAGTDTQYF. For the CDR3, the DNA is TGTGCCAACAGTCTAGCGGGAACAGATACGCAGTATTTT.

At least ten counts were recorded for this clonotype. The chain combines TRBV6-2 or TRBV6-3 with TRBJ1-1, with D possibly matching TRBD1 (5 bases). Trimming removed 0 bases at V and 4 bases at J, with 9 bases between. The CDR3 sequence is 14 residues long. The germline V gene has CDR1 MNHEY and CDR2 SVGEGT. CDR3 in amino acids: CASSYSGRVTEAFF. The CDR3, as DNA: TGTGCCAGCAGTTACTCGGGCAGGGTCACTGAAGCTTTCTTT.

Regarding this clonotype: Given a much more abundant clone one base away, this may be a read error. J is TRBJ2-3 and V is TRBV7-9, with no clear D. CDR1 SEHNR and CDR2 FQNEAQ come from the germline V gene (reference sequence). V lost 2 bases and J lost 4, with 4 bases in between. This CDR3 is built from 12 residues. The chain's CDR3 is CASSLWADTQYF. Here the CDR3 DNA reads TGTGCCAGCAGCTTATGGGCAGATACGCAGTATTTT.

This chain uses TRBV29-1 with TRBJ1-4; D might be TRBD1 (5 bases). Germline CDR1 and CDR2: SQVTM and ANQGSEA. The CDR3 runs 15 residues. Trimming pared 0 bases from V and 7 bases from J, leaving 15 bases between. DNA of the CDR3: TGCAGCGTTGAAGATAGGCGGGGGTTGCGTGAAAAACTGTTTTTT. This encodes CSVEDRRGLREKLFF.

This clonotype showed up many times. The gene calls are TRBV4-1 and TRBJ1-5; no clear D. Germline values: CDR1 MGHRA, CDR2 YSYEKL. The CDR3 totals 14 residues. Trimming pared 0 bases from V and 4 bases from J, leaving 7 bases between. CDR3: CASSQDSHNQPQHF. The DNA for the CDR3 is TGCGCCAGCAGCCAAGACAGCCATAATCAGCCCCAGCATTTT.

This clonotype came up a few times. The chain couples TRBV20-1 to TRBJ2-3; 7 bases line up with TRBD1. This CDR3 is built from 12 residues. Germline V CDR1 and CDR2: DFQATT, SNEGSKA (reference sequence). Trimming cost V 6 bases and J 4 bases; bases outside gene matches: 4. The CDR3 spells CSAYTGADTQYF. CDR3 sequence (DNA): TGCAGTGCCTACACAGGGGCAGATACGCAGTATTTT.

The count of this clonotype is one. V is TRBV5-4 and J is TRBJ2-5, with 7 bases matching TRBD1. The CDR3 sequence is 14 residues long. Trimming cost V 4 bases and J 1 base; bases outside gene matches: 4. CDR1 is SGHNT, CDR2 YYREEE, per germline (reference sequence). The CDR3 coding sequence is TGTGCCAGCAGCCAACGGGACAGCCAAGAGACCCAGTACTTC. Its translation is CASSQRDSQETQYF.

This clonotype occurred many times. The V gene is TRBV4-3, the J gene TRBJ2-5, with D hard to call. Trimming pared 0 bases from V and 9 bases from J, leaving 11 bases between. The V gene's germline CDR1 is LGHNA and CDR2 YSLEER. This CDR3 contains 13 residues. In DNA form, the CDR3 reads TGCGCCAGCAGCCAAGATAAGGGTCTGGCCCAGTACTTC. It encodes CASSQDKGLAQYF.

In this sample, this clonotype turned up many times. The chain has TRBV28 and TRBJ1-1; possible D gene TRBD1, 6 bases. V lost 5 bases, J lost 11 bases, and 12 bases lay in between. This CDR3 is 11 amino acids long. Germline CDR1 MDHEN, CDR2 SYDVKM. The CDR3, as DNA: TGTGCCAGCAGTCCACAGGGTCGGGCTTTCTTT. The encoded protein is CASSPQGRAFF. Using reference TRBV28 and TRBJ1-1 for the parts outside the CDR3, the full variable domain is DVKVTQSSRYLVKRTGEKVFLECVQDMDHENMFWYRQDPGLGLRLIYFSYDVKMKEKGDIPEGYSVSREKKERFSLILESASTNQTSMYLCASSPQGRAFFGQGTRLTVV.

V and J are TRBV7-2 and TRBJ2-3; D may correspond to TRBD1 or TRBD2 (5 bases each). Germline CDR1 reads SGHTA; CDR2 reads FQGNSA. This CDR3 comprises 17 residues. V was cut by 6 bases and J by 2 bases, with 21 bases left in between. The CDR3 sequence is CASSQYVSGPFTDTQYF. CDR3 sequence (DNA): TGTGCCAGCAGTCAATACGTCTCGGGGCCATTCACAGATACGCAGTATTTT.

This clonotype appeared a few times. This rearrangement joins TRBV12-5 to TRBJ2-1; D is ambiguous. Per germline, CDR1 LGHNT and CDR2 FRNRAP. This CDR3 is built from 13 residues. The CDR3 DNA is TGTGCCTTGCCCCGCGGCCCCTACAATGAGCAGTTCTTC. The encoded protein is CALPRGPYNEQFF.

In DNA form, the CDR3 reads TGTGCCAGCTCACCAGACCAGGGCTCAACGGGAAACACCATATATTTT. It codes for CASSPDQGSTGNTIYF. The chain recombines TRBV18 with TRBJ1-3; D might be TRBD1 (5 bases). The ends were cut back, 2 bases at V and 4 bases at J, with 15 bases in the middle. CDR1 KGHSH and CDR2 LQKENI come from the germline V gene. The CDR3 runs to 16 residues.

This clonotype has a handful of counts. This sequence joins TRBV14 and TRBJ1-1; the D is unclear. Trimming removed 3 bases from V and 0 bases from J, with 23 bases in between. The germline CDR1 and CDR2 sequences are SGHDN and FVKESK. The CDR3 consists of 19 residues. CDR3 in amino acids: CASSHLTGGPRILNTEAFF. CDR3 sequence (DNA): TGTGCCAGCAGCCACCTGACTGGAGGGCCGCGTATCCTGAACACTGAAGCTTTCTTT.

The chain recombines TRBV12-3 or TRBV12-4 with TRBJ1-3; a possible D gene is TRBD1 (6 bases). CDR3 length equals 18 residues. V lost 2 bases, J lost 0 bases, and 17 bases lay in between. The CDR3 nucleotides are TGTGCCAGCAGTTTATCGATGGACAGTCACTCCTCTGGAAACACCATATATTTT. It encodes CASSLSMDSHSSGNTIYF.

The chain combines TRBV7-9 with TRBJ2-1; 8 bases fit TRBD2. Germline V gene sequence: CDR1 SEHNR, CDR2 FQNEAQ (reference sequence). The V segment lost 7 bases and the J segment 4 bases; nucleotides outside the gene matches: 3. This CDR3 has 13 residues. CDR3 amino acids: CASNGGAYNEQFF. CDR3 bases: TGTGCCAGCAACGGGGGGGCTTACAATGAGCAGTTCTTC.

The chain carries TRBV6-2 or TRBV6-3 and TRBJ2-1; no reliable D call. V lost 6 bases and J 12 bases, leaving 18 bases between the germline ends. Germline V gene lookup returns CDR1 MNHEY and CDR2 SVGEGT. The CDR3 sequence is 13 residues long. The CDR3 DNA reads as TGTGCCAGCAGCTCGGACCCCCCGATTGGGCAGTTCTTC. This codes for CASSSDPPIGQFF.

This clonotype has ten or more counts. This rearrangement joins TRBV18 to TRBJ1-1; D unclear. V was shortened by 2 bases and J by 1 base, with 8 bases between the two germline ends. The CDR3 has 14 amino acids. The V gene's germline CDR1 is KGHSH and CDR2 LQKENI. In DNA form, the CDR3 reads TGTGCCAGCTCACCAAGCAGCACGAACACTGAAGCTTTCTTT. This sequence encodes CASSPSSTNTEAFF. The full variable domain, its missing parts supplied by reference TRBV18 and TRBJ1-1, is NAGVMQNPRHLVRRRGQEARLRCSPMKGHSHVYWYRQLPEEGLKFMVYLQKENIIDESGMPKERFSAEFPKEGPSILRIQQVVRGDSAAYFCASSPSSTNTEAFFGQGTRLTVV.